The sequence of this TCR beta chain was determined in a study of shared clonotypes between healthy human individuals. CDR3 length: 15 amino acids. Per the germline V gene, CDR1 is MDHEN and CDR2 is SYDVKM. Deletions cut 1 base from V and 3 bases from J, with 12 bases between. Using about 0.2 ug DNA, 32,000 or so T cell genomes, the sorted-subset replicate PCRs were run. Profiled with immunoSEQ multiplex PCR; TCRdb holds only in-frame clones, not every one. This table holds more than 900,000 clones, about four fifths found once. Material: memory CD4+ T cells from PBMCs. The subset was: CD45RA-negative fraction. The gene calls are TRBV28 and TRBJ1-1; D remains unclear. The receptor was isolated from a man between 18 and 35 years old in good health. Some clones in this sample may be carry-over from other donors' samples. The CDR3 DNA reads TGTGCCAGCAGTTTATTGGTAGAGCTCGACACTGAAGCTTTCTTT. It encodes CASSLLVELDTEAFF.